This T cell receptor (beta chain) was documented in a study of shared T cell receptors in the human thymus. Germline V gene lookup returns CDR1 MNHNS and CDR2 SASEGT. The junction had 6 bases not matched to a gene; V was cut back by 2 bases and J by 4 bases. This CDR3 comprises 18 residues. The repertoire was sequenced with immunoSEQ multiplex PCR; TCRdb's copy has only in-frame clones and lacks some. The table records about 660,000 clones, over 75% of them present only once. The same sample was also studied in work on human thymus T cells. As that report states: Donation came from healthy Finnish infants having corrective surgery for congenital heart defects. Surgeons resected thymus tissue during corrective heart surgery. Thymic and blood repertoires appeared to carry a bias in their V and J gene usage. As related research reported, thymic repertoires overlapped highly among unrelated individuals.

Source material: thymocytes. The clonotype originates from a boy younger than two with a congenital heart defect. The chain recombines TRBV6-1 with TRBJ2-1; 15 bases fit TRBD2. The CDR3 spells CASSELGLAGGAYNEQFF. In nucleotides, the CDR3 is TGTGCCAGCAGTGAATTGGGACTAGCGGGAGGTGCGTACAATGAGCAGTTCTTC.